This T cell receptor (beta chain) was documented in a study of blood T cell repertoires in COVID-19. Study summary: Specimens from acute and convalescent COVID-19 originated in the United States, Italy and Spain. T cells, B-cell-depleted T cells, or PBMCs provided the cDNA or gDNA that served as material.

In the study's own analysis: Reference gene primer amplification yielded estimated nucleated cell counts. Assay used: immunoSEQ multiplex PCR; TCRdb lists only in-frame clones, some missing. That table supplies the V and J calls and clone size; D and trimming were determined from the DNA. The sample carries about 160,000 clones, roughly 80% recorded once. The germline CDR1 and CDR2 sequences are SGHTA and FQGNSA. The CDR3 contains 17 residues. The J segment lost 3 bases and the V segment lost 2 bases, leaving 8 bases of the junction unmatched. The TCR was taken from a man in his 70s with acute or convalescent COVID-19. The sequenced sample consisted of peripheral blood. The chain couples TRBV7-2 to TRBJ2-5; 11 nucleotides align to TRBD2. The DNA for the CDR3 is TGTGCCAGCAGCTTATTTAGTAGCGGGAGGGTAAAAGAGACCCAGTACTTC. Translated, it gives CASSLFSSGRVKETQYF.